This T cell receptor beta chain was found in a study of early T cells in non-severe SARS-CoV-2 infection. In regard to this clonotype: Its matching antigen is unknown.

Researchers attached unique molecular identifiers to individual cDNA molecules. TCRdb fed the 5' RACE reads into MiXCR, producing one record per CDR3 protein. The table has around 64,000 distinct CDR3 sequences, about an eighth seen once; the top ten hold 5% to 7%. Study-wide points: Anti-spike CD8 responses were favored by VDJdb matching, which missed private and CD4 specificities.

CDR3 size: 13 residues. Germline lookup yields CDR1 SQVTM and CDR2 ANQGSEA. J gave up 5 bases and V 6 bases, and 8 bases lay outside the gene matches. This chain links TRBV29-1 with TRBJ2-7, with 9 bases matching TRBD1. The material sequenced was whole blood, taken at baseline. The TCR comes from an adult who was a healthcare worker with PCR-confirmed SARS-CoV-2 infection or an uninfected control (not recorded which). CDR3 coding DNA: TGCAGCGTCGGTAACAGGGGGCAGGACGAGCAGTACTTC. Translation: CSVGNRGQDEQYF.